The sequence of this T cell receptor (beta chain) was determined in a study of CD8+CD57+ T cells in acquired aplastic anemia. Study overall: An average of roughly 3 ug of DNA was obtained from sorted CD4+ and CD8+ cells. Healthy donor sequencing depth: some 10 million CD4+, 11 million to 13 million CD8+ reads.

Profiling of TCR beta VDJ combinations and CDR3 sequences used genomic DNA as template. TCRdb reprocessed the reads via MiXCR and lists one record per CDR3 protein. The repertoire holds around 140,000 distinct CDR3 sequences, with approximately 41% as singletons. Comment on this clonotype: Its cognate antigen is unknown.

CDR3 length: 15 amino acids. V shed 0 bases, J shed 3 bases, and the junction held 2 bases outside the gene matches. CDR1 is LNHNV, CDR2 YYDKDF, per germline (reference sequence). General observations from the study: Patients and controls shared just under 30 CD8+ CDR3 sequences, highly expressed in patients. No significant patient-versus-control difference appeared in CD8+ Simpson's diversity.

The chain joins TRBV15 to TRBJ2-1; 7 bases are a match to TRBD2. This sequence was found in a human donor in good health, serving as a control. The sequenced sample consisted of sorted CD4+, CD8+, or CD8+CD57+ T cells (not recorded which) from PBMCs. CDR3 loop: CATSRDLADYNEQFF. CDR3 bases: TGTGCCACCAGCAGAGATCTAGCGGACTACAATGAGCAGTTCTTC.